These T cell receptor beta chains were read from a single sample in a study of T-cell memory formation after mild COVID-19. TCRdb processed the 5' RACE reads anew with MiXCR; each CDR3 protein has one entry. The sample includes 250,000 to 400,000 distinct CDR3 sequences, more than 13% of them seen just once. The sequenced material came from PBMCs or a T cell subset sorted from them (not recorded which). Source of these receptors: a man younger than 35 who had mild COVID-19 (a few samples of this study predate the infection). Cell type and time point are not known. CDR3s include the opening cysteine and the closing phenylalanine or tryptophan. D genes are given only for firm matches. Not all rows give a size; the values are once, few, many and, for expanded clones, a class.

j_call d_call clone_size v_call cdr3_aa cdr3_nt
TRBJ1-6 TRBD1 few TRBV7-6 CASSPRPGTAGYNSPLHF TGTGCCAGCAGCCCTCGTCCCGGGACAGCGGGTTATAATTCACCCCTCCACTTT
TRBJ2-1 TRBD1 many TRBV15 CATSRGQGSYNEQFF TGTGCCACCAGCAGAGGACAGGGATCCTACAATGAGCAGTTCTTC
TRBJ1-1 - - TRBV5-6 CASSLVARETLMNTEAFF TGTGCCAGCAGCTTGGTAGCCAGGGAAACCCTAATGAACACTGAAGCTTTCTTT
TRBJ2-7 TRBD1 - TRBV4-2 CASSPRTGHEQYF TGTGCCAGCAGCCCGAGGACAGGCCACGAGCAGTACTTC
TRBJ1-1 - few TRBV6-2/TRBV6-3 CASSYQTANTEAFF TGTGCCAGCAGTTACCAAACGGCGAACACTGAAGCTTTCTTT
TRBJ2-5 TRBD1 - TRBV10-2 CATAIQGDGETQYF TGCGCCACCGCAATACAGGGGGATGGAGAGACCCAGTACTTC
TRBJ1-3 TRBD1 - TRBV6-5 CASSYGTGAGNTIYF TGTGCCAGCAGTTACGGGACAGGGGCTGGAAACACCATATATTTT
TRBJ1-2 TRBD1 - TRBV10-2 CASSVQGLNYGYTF TGCGCCAGCAGTGTACAGGGGCTAAACTATGGCTACACCTTC
TRBJ2-7 TRBD2 few TRBV20-1 CSASGSGGYEQYF TGCAGTGCTAGTGGGTCGGGGGGCTACGAGCAGTACTTC
TRBJ1-2 - - TRBV6-5 CASSYSREGYTF TGTGCCAGCAGTTACTCGCGCGAAGGCTACACCTTC
TRBJ1-3 - - TRBV29-1 CSAAQGSGNTIYF TGCAGCGCAGCCCAGGGTTCTGGAAACACCATATATTTT
TRBJ1-2 - - TRBV12-3/TRBV12-4 CASSLDYLQGYTF TGTGCCAGCAGTTTAGACTATCTGCAGGGCTACACCTTC
TRBJ2-7 TRBD1 few TRBV29-1 CSVVGQGVHEQYF TGCAGCGTTGTCGGCCAGGGGGTTCACGAGCAGTACTTC
TRBJ2-7 TRBD1 - TRBV4-2 CASSPSRGTYEQYF TGTGCCAGCAGCCCCTCCAGGGGGACCTACGAGCAGTACTTC
TRBJ2-5 TRBD2 - TRBV20-1 CSARGRTSGYQETQYF TGCAGTGCTAGAGGGCGGACTAGCGGGTACCAAGAGACCCAGTACTTC
TRBJ1-5 - - TRBV5-5 CASSLFIGNQPQHF TGTGCCAGCAGCTTGTTCATCGGCAATCAGCCCCAGCATTTT
TRBJ2-2 TRBD1 - TRBV7-6 CASSEGTGASGELFF TGTGCCAGCAGCGAAGGGACAGGGGCATCTGGGGAGCTGTTTTTT
TRBJ2-5 TRBD2 few TRBV6-5 CASRPSLWGGETQYF TGTGCCAGCAGACCTAGTCTTTGGGGGGGGGAGACCCAGTACTTC
TRBJ1-2 - - TRBV21-1 CASSVQGSGYTF TGTGCCAGCAGCGTACAGGGATCCGGCTACACCTTC
TRBJ1-6 - - TRBV20-1 CSARTGVTNSPLHF TGCAGTGCTAGAACAGGCGTTACTAATTCACCCCTCCACTTT
TRBJ1-3 - - TRBV5-4 CASSLDNSFGNTIYF TGTGCCAGCAGCTTGGATAACAGCTTTGGAAACACCATATATTTT
TRBJ1-5 - - TRBV7-2 CASSLAGGNNQPQHF TGTGCCAGCAGCTTAGCTGGGGGCAACAATCAGCCCCAGCATTTT
TRBJ2-7 TRBD2 - TRBV5-1 CASSTERGSGEQYF TGCGCCAGCAGCACCGAGCGGGGGTCGGGTGAGCAGTACTTC
TRBJ1-2 - - TRBV4-3 CASSQDATDRYGYTF TGCGCCAGCAGCCAAGATGCGACCGATCGCTATGGCTACACCTTC
TRBJ2-3 TRBD2 - TRBV20-1 CSARFGGAEDTQYF TGCAGTGCTAGGTTCGGGGGGGCCGAGGATACGCAGTATTTT
TRBJ1-1 - many TRBV11-3 CASSSNMNTEAFF TGTGCCAGCAGCTCAAACATGAACACTGAAGCTTTCTTT
TRBJ2-3 - few TRBV2 CASSGPRGASTDTQYF TGTGCCAGCAGTGGACCCAGGGGTGCAAGCACAGATACGCAGTATTTT
TRBJ1-2 - few TRBV27 CASSLRGAGRRGYTF TGTGCCAGCAGTTTAAGGGGGGCAGGGAGGCGAGGCTACACCTTC
TRBJ1-4 TRBD1 - TRBV5-1 CASSQTGVNEKLFF TGCGCCAGCAGCCAAACAGGGGTAAATGAAAAACTGTTTTTT
TRBJ2-5 TRBD1 - TRBV15 CATSRVGQGMLETQYF TGTGCCACCAGCAGAGTCGGACAGGGAATGTTGGAGACCCAGTACTTC
TRBJ2-5 - few TRBV7-9 CASSLLGAVVTQYF TGTGCCAGCAGCTTACTAGGGGCTGTGGTGACCCAGTACTTC
TRBJ2-3 - - TRBV19 CASRDSGGRNTQYF TGTGCCAGTAGAGATAGCGGAGGGCGAAATACGCAGTATTTT
TRBJ1-2 TRBD1 once TRBV2 CASTGQGRYGYTF TGTGCCAGCACCGGACAGGGGAGGTATGGCTACACCTTC
TRBJ2-7 TRBD2 many TRBV7-6 CASSLGGGHHEQYF TGTGCCAGCAGCTTAGGGGGAGGGCACCACGAGCAGTACTTC
TRBJ2-3 - many TRBV5-1 CASSLASGLVSTDTQYF TGCGCCAGCAGCTTGGCCAGTGGCCTAGTTAGCACAGATACGCAGTATTTT
TRBJ1-2 TRBD1 many TRBV6-5 CASSPAIGTGTSFFYGYTF TGTGCCAGCAGCCCTGCGATTGGGACAGGGACGTCCTTTTTCTATGGCTACACCTTC
TRBJ2-7 TRBD1 few TRBV5-1 CASSPGDRENLFF TGCGCCAGCAGCCCGGGGGACAGGGAGAACCTATTCTTC
TRBJ1-1 TRBD1 - TRBV7-9 CASSTRDRGFMNTEAFF TGTGCCAGCAGCACCCGGGACAGGGGCTTTATGAACACTGAAGCTTTCTTT
TRBJ2-5 - few TRBV6-6 CATGGETQYF TGTGCCACAGGGGGGGAGACCCAGTACTTC
TRBJ2-7 - - TRBV20-1 CSARGSGRAGEQYF TGCAGTGCTAGGGGTTCGGGTCGCGCGGGGGAGCAGTACTTC
TRBJ2-3 TRBD2 - TRBV3-1 CASSQVLGIAGAHLYF TGTGCCAGCAGCCAAGTACTTGGGATAGCGGGGGCCCACCTGTATTTT
TRBJ2-3 - - TRBV28 CASSVRGGRDF TGTGCCAGCAGTGTGCGCGGGGGCAGGGATTTT
TRBJ1-2 - few TRBV9 CASTTGDDYYGYTF TGTGCCAGCACCACGGGGGACGATTACTATGGCTACACCTTC
TRBJ2-5 - - TRBV29-1 CSVATVLVETQYF TGCAGCGTTGCTACAGTGCTGGTGGAGACCCAGTACTTC
TRBJ2-7 - few TRBV6-5 CASSYSSRGYEQYF TGTGCCAGCAGTTACTCGAGCAGGGGATACGAGCAGTACTTC
TRBJ1-5 - many TRBV4-2 CASSQVANGIDQPQHF TGTGCCAGCAGCCAAGTTGCTAACGGAATAGATCAGCCCCAGCATTTT
TRBJ2-7 - few TRBV14 CASSPLGDYEQYF TGTGCCAGCAGCCCCCTGGGGGACTACGAGCAGTACTTC
TRBJ2-5 - few TRBV4-3 CASSVNPPGVQETQYF TGCGCCAGCAGCGTTAACCCCCCCGGGGTACAAGAGACCCAGTACTTC
TRBJ2-3 TRBD1 - TRBV7-2 CASSWGQGGEDTQYF TGTGCCAGCAGCTGGGGACAGGGGGGGGAAGATACGCAGTATTTT
TRBJ2-7 - few TRBV3-1 CASSQVGRGEQYF TGTGCCAGCAGCCAGGTCGGACGAGGCGAGCAGTACTTC
TRBJ2-5 TRBD1 few TRBV7-6 CASGGQGFSETQYF TGTGCCAGCGGGGGACAGGGGTTTAGTGAGACCCAGTACTTC
TRBJ2-2 TRBD2 - TRBV6-1 CASSEIYVSGDTGELFF TGTGCCAGCAGTGAAATTTACGTTAGCGGGGACACCGGGGAGCTGTTTTTT
TRBJ1-1 TRBD1 - TRBV20-1 CSARVGDRGREAFF TGCAGTGCTAGAGTTGGTGACAGGGGGCGGGAAGCTTTCTTT
TRBJ1-1 - - TRBV7-3 CASSSFVGNTEAFF TGTGCCAGCAGCAGCTTTGTAGGGAACACTGAAGCTTTCTTT
TRBJ2-3 - many TRBV27 CASSLRTPDTDTQYF TGTGCCAGCAGTTTAAGGACTCCTGACACAGATACGCAGTATTTT
TRBJ1-1 TRBD1 - TRBV5-1 CASSSSATGVTEAFF TGCGCCAGCAGCAGCTCCGCGACAGGGGTCACTGAAGCTTTCTTT